The 4 T cell receptor beta chains reported below all come from one sample, sequenced in a study of cytomegalovirus exposure and HLA in healthy donors. Both 60 Vbeta primers and 13 Jbeta primers went into the PCR. Profiling relied on immunoSEQ multiplex PCR, and the TCRdb table lists in-frame clones only, not all of them. The sample lists approximately 120,000 clones, around 67% occurring once. Sequenced sample: PBMCs. The receptors shown here come from a man aged 55 to 70 in good health and CMV-seropositive.

The V gene is TRBV4-1, the J gene TRBJ1-2, with D hard to call. Trimming took off 3 bases at V and 6 bases at J, with 23 bases between the two ends. CDR3 length equals 17 residues. CDR1 is MGHRA, CDR2 YSYEKL, per germline. The CDR3 loop is CASSHGIPISLYNGYTF. The CDR3 DNA follows: TGCGCCAGCAGCCACGGGATTCCGATAAGTCTTTATAATGGCTACACCTTC.

The chain joins TRBV5-4 to TRBJ2-2; D gene ambiguous. V lost 7 bases and J lost 0, with 16 bases in between. CDR1 SGHNT and CDR2 YYREEE come from the germline V gene (reference sequence). The CDR3 spans 16 residues. CDR3: CASSAGLRANTGELFF. For the CDR3, the DNA is TGTGCCAGCTCGGCAGGCCTTCGTGCGAACACCGGGGAGCTGTTTTTT. The variable domain in full, completed from reference TRBV5-4 and TRBJ2-2, reads ETGVTQSPTHLIKTRGQQVTLRCSSQSGHNTVSWYQQALGQGPQFIFQYYREEENGRGNFPPRFSGLQFPNYSSELNVNALELDDSALYLCASSAGLRANTGELFFGEGSRLTVL.

This clone has only one observation. V is TRBV30 and J is TRBJ1-5; TRBD1 is a possible D gene (6 bases). Trimming stripped 3 bases from V and 6 bases from J, with 15 bases between. The CDR3 spans 14 residues. CDR1 is GTSNPN and CDR2 is SVGIG in the germline V gene (reference sequence). CDR3 residues: CAWSRRGPVQPQHF. In DNA, the CDR3 is TGTGCCTGGAGCCGCAGGGGCCCAGTTCAGCCCCAGCATTTT. Using reference TRBV30 and TRBJ1-5 for the parts outside the CDR3, the full variable domain is SQTIHQWPATLVQPVGSPLSLECTVEGTSNPNLYWYRQAAGRGLQLLFYSVGIGQISSEVPQNLSASRPQDRQFILSSKKLLLSDSGFYLCAWSRRGPVQPQHFGDGTRLSIL.

In its sample, this clone was seen a few times. The chain is built from TRBV10-1 and TRBJ2-1; tentatively, D is TRBD1 (5 bases). CDR1 and CDR2 from the germline V gene are WNHNN and SYGVQD (reference sequence). The ends were cut back, 5 bases at V and 5 bases at J, with 10 bases in the middle. The CDR3 covers 13 residues. The CDR3 region has the DNA TGCGCCAGCAGTTCCAGGGCCGACAATGAGCAGTTCTTC. Translating gives CASSSRADNEQFF.